A selection of T cell receptor beta chains follows, all from one sample in a study of blood T cell repertoires in COVID-19. Produced via immunoSEQ multiplex PCR; TCRdb's table is partial and in-frame only. The sample contains 150,000 or so clones, approximately 81% of which appear only once. The sequencing input was peripheral blood. The receptors were gathered from a man in his late teens or twenties with active or convalescent COVID-19. Both conserved end residues are part of each CDR3. D genes are given only for firm matches. Part of the rows lack a size; the others show once, few, many or a class for expanded clones.

D gene: TRBD1
V gene: TRBV10-2
J gene: TRBJ1-1
clone size: NA
CDR3 DNA: TGCGCCAGCAGTGAGTCTGGACAGGGCTGGGGCACTGAAGCTTTCTTT
CDR3 protein: CASSESGQGWGTEAFF

D gene: TRBD2
V gene: TRBV11-2
J gene: TRBJ2-7
clone size: NA
CDR3 DNA: TGTGCCAGCAGCCCCCCGGGACTAGCGGGAGGTACCTACGAGCAGTACTTC
CDR3 protein: CASSPPGLAGGTYEQYF

D gene: NA
V gene: TRBV9
J gene: TRBJ2-2
clone size: NA
CDR3 DNA: TGTGCCAGCAGCGTCGAGGGAATCGGGGAGCTGTTTTTT
CDR3 protein: CASSVEGIGELFF

D gene: NA
V gene: TRBV6-1
J gene: TRBJ1-1
clone size: NA
CDR3 DNA: TGTGCCAGCAATGAATGGCCCATGAACACTGAAGCTTTCTTT
CDR3 protein: CASNEWPMNTEAFF

D gene: NA
V gene: TRBV5-1
J gene: TRBJ1-2
clone size: NA
CDR3 DNA: TGCGCCAGCAGCTTACAGGGCTATGGCTACACCTTC
CDR3 protein: CASSLQGYGYTF

D gene: TRBD2
V gene: TRBV7-6
J gene: TRBJ2-5
clone size: NA
CDR3 DNA: TGTGCCAGCAGCTTAGTTAGCGGGGGGGCCTCAGAGACCCAGTACTTC
CDR3 protein: CASSLVSGGASETQYF

D gene: NA
V gene: TRBV19
J gene: TRBJ1-6
clone size: NA
CDR3 DNA: TGTGCCAGTAGTATAGCGGGGGTAGGGGATTCACCCCTCCACTTT
CDR3 protein: CASSIAGVGDSPLHF

D gene: TRBD2
V gene: TRBV7-2
J gene: TRBJ2-7
clone size: NA
CDR3 DNA: TGTGCCAGCAGGAATACTAGCGGGAGGGCCCGCGAGCAGTACTTC
CDR3 protein: CASRNTSGRAREQYF

D gene: TRBD1
V gene: TRBV2
J gene: TRBJ1-2
clone size: NA
CDR3 DNA: TGTGCCAGCAGCCCGGGACAGGGGGCGTATTATGGCTACACCTTC
CDR3 protein: CASSPGQGAYYGYTF

D gene: NA
V gene: TRBV7-2
J gene: TRBJ1-5
clone size: NA
CDR3 DNA: TGTGCCAGCAGCTTTTCAGGGGCTGGCCAGCCCCAGCATTTT
CDR3 protein: CASSFSGAGQPQHF

D gene: TRBD2
V gene: TRBV14
J gene: TRBJ2-5
clone size: NA
CDR3 DNA: TGTGCCAGCAGCCACTATGGGGGGGGCCAAGAGACCCAGTACTTC
CDR3 protein: CASSHYGGGQETQYF

D gene: TRBD1
V gene: TRBV4-2
J gene: TRBJ1-3
clone size: NA
CDR3 DNA: TGTGCCAGCAGCCGATTGACAGGGCCGAGCTCTGGAAACACCATATATTTT
CDR3 protein: CASSRLTGPSSGNTIYF

D gene: NA
V gene: TRBV27
J gene: TRBJ2-4
clone size: NA
CDR3 DNA: TGTGCCAGCAGTTACGAGGGATCCCCGTGGAACATTCAGTACTTC
CDR3 protein: CASSYEGSPWNIQYF

D gene: TRBD1
V gene: TRBV30
J gene: TRBJ1-2
clone size: once
CDR3 DNA: TGTGCCTGCTTCGGGACAGGGATAGCTAACTATGGCTACACCTTC
CDR3 protein: CACFGTGIANYGYTF

D gene: NA
V gene: TRBV19
J gene: TRBJ1-1
clone size: NA
CDR3 DNA: TGTGCCAGTAGTGAGCGGGTCCACCTATACACTGAAGCTTTCTTT
CDR3 protein: CASSERVHLYTEAFF

D gene: NA
V gene: TRBV18
J gene: TRBJ2-5
clone size: NA
CDR3 DNA: TGTGCCAGCTCACGACTCGGAGAAGTCCAAGAGACCCAGTACTTC
CDR3 protein: CASSRLGEVQETQYF

D gene: TRBD1
V gene: TRBV11-2
J gene: TRBJ1-5
clone size: once
CDR3 DNA: TGTGCCAGCAGCCGGACAGGTAATAGCAATCAGCCCCAGCATTTT
CDR3 protein: CASSRTGNSNQPQHF

D gene: NA
V gene: TRBV19
J gene: TRBJ1-6
clone size: NA
CDR3 DNA: TGTGCCAGTAGTAGGGGCGGACGCACCGTCTCCTATAATTCACCCCTCCACTTT
CDR3 protein: CASSRGGRTVSYNSPLHF

D gene: NA
V gene: TRBV27
J gene: TRBJ2-7
clone size: NA
CDR3 DNA: TGTGCCAGCAGTTTACTCAGGGGCGATACCTACGAGCAGTACTTC
CDR3 protein: CASSLLRGDTYEQYF

D gene: TRBD1
V gene: TRBV6-5
J gene: TRBJ1-6
clone size: once
CDR3 DNA: TGTGCCAGCAAAGGAGGGGGCGATAATTCACCCCTCCACTTT
CDR3 protein: CASKGGGDNSPLHF

D gene: NA
V gene: TRBV6-5
J gene: TRBJ1-6
clone size: NA
CDR3 DNA: TGTGCCAGCAGTTACGGAGACAGAGGAGATAATTCACCCCTCCACTTT
CDR3 protein: CASSYGDRGDNSPLHF

D gene: TRBD2
V gene: TRBV19
J gene: TRBJ2-7
clone size: once
CDR3 DNA: TGTGCCAGTAGTCTCTCCGGGACTAACTCTTACGAGCAGTACTTC
CDR3 protein: CASSLSGTNSYEQYF

D gene: TRBD1
V gene: TRBV5-1
J gene: TRBJ2-7
clone size: NA
CDR3 DNA: TGCGCCAGCAGCAATTTTCTTCAGGACAGGGGAACCTACGAGCAGTACTTC
CDR3 protein: CASSNFLQDRGTYEQYF

D gene: NA
V gene: TRBV18
J gene: TRBJ2-5
clone size: NA
CDR3 DNA: TGTGCCAGCTCACCCTCCCAAGAGACCCAGTACTTC
CDR3 protein: CASSPSQETQYF

D gene: TRBD2
V gene: TRBV7-9
J gene: TRBJ2-3
clone size: NA
CDR3 DNA: TGTGCCAGCAGCTCTCCCGGGGGGTTAGCCGCCATTAGCACAGATACGCAGTATTTT
CDR3 protein: CASSSPGGLAAISTDTQYF

D gene: NA
V gene: TRBV5-5
J gene: TRBJ2-5
clone size: NA
CDR3 DNA: TGTGCCAGCAGCTCCAGGGGAATCCAAGAGACCCAGTACTTC
CDR3 protein: CASSSRGIQETQYF